This T cell receptor beta chain derives from a study of blood T cell repertoires in COVID-19. The germline V and J ends were trimmed by 0 bases and 4 bases, with 7 bases remaining between them. Looked up from germline, CDR1 is MNHEY and CDR2 is SVGAGI. The CDR3 runs to 14 residues. Assay used: immunoSEQ multiplex PCR; TCRdb lists only in-frame clones, some missing. The sample carries 200,000 to 250,000 clones, about 85% recorded once. The specimen sequenced was peripheral blood. This chain connects TRBV6-5 to TRBJ2-1; tentative D call: TRBD1 (5 bases). This receptor was obtained from a man aged 50 to 59 who had recovered from COVID-19. The CDR3 bases are TGTGCCAGCAGTTACTCGCAGGGTTACAATGAGCAGTTCTTC. This encodes CASSYSQGYNEQFF.